This entry concerns a single TCR beta chain. Cohort placement rested on clinical history that participants reported themselves. Donors in Cohort 3 who had recovered were those with two negative PCRs, healthcare professional clearance, or resolution of their symptoms. Libraries were prepared by immunoSEQ multiplex PCR; TCRdb keeps only in-frame clonotypes and omits some of them. This sample yields around 400,000 clones, of which about four fifths are seen a single time; over 4.5% belongs to the top ten. These data originate in a study of blood T cell repertoires in COVID-19. Study-level background: The samples span acute and convalescent COVID-19 from the United States, Italy and Spain.

The sequencing sample was made of PBMCs or T cells enriched from blood (not recorded which). This receptor was obtained from a woman in her forties or fifties who had recovered from COVID-19.

The CDR3 region has the DNA TGTGCCAGCAGCTTGGAGTGGATGGGAGGGAGCTTGAGGCCCCAGCATTTT. This gives the protein CASSLEWMGGSLRPQHF. The chain is built from TRBV5-5 and TRBJ1-5; D unresolved. The germline CDR1 and CDR2 sequences are SGHKS and YYEKEE (reference sequence). Trimming shortened V by 0 bases and J by 9 bases, and 22 bases separated the two germline ends. CDR3 length equals 17 residues.